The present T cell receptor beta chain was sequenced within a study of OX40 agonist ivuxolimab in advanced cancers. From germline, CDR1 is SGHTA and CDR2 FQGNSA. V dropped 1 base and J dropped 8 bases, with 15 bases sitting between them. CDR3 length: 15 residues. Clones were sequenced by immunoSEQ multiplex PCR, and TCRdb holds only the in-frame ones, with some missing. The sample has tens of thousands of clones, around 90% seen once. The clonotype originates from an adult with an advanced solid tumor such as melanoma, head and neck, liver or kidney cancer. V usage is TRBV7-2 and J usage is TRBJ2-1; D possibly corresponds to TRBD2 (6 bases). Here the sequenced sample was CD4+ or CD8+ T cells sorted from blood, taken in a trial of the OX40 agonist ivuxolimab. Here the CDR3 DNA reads TGTGCCAGCAGCTTAGGGGTTAGTTCGGGGGATGAGCAGTTCTTC. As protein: CASSLGVSSGDEQFF.